What follows is one T cell receptor beta chain and its context. Its target is not known. The data originate from a study of CD8 T cells in ankylosing spondylitis. Study observations and caveats: A TCR beta motif of roughly eight highly homologous variants appeared characteristic of ankylosing spondylitis blood. Disease-linked clones, CD8+, were relatively rare in peripheral blood.

TCRdb processed the 5' RACE reads anew with MiXCR; each CDR3 protein has one entry. The table lists 750,000 to 850,000 distinct CDR3 sequences, 10% to 15% of them singletons. Sequencing input: blood, either unsorted or a sorted T cell fraction (not recorded which). This sequence was found in a male donor with ankylosing spondylitis.

CDR3 residues: CASSQDRAGGPSDTQYF. The CDR3 DNA is TGTGCCAGCAGCCAAGATCGAGCGGGGGGGCCGTCAGATACGCAGTATTTT. The chain combines TRBV14 with TRBJ2-3; 10 bases match TRBD2. Unmatched junction bases numbered 7, after V lost 0 bases and J lost 4 bases. CDR3 size: 17 residues. CDR1 SGHDN and CDR2 FVKESK come from the germline V gene. The full variable domain, in which reference TRBV14 and TRBJ2-3 provide the parts outside the CDR3, is EAGVTQFPSHSVIEKGQTVTLRCDPISGHDNLYWYRRVMGKEIKFLLHFVKESKQDESGMPNNRFLAERTGGTYSTLKVQPAELEDSGVYFCASSQDRAGGPSDTQYFGPGTRLTVL.